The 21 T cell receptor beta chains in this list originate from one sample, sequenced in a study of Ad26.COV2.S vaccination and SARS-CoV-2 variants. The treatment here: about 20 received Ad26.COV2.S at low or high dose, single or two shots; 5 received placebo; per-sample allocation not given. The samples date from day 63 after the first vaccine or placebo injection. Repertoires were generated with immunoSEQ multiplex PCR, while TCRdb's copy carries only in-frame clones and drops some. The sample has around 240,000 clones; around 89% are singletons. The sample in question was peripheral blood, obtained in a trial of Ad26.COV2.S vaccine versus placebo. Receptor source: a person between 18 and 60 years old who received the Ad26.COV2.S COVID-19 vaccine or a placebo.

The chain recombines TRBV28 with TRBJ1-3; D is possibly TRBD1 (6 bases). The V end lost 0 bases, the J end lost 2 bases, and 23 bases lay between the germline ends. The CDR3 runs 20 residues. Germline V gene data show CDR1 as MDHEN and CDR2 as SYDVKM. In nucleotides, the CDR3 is TGTGCCAGCAGTTTATGGCGGATAAGGAGAAGGGGGGGGACTGGAAACACCATATATTTT. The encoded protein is CASSLWRIRRRGGTGNTIYF.

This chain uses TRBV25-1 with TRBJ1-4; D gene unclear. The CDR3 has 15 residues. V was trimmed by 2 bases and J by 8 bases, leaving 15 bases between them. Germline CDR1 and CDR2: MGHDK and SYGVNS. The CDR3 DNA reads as TGTGCCAGCAGTGAACCGGCCCCAAGAGGGGAAAAACTGTTTTTT. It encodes CASSEPAPRGEKLFF.

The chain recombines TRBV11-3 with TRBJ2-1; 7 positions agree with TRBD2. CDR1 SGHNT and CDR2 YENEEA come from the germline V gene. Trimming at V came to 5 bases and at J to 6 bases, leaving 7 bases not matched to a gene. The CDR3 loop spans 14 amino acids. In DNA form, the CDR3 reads TGTGCCAGCAGCAATGGGCGGGAGTCCAATGAGCAGTTCTTC. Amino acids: CASSNGRESNEQFF.

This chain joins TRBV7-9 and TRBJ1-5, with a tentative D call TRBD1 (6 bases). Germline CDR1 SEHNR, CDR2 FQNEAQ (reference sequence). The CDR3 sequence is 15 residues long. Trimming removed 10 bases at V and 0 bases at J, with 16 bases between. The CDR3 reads CATSNGGLSNQPQHF. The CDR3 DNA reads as TGTGCCACCTCTAATGGGGGGCTTAGCAATCAGCCCCAGCATTTT.

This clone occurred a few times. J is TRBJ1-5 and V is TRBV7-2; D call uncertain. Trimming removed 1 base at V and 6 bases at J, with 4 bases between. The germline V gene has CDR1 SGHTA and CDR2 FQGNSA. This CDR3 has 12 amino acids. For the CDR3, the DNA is TGTGCCAGCAGCTTAGGCATTCAGCCCCAGCATTTT. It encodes CASSLGIQPQHF.

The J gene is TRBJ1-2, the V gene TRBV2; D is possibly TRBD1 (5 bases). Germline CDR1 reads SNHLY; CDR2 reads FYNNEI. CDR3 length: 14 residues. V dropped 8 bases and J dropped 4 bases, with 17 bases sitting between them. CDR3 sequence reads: CASSGAQFIYGYTF. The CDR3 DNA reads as TGTGCCAGCTCCGGGGCGCAGTTCATCTATGGCTACACCTTC.

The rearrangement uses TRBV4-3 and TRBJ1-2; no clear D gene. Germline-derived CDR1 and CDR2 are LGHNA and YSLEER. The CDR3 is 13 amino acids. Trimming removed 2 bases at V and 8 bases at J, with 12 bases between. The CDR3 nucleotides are TGCGCCAGCAGCCAATCCGGTACGGCAGGCTACACCTTC. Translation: CASSQSGTAGYTF.

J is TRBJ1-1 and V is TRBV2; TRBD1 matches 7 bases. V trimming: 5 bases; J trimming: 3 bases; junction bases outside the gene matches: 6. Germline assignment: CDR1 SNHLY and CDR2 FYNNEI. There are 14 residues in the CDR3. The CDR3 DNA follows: TGTGCCAGCAGTCCGGACAGGCAGGACACTGAAGCTTTCTTT. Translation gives CASSPDRQDTEAFF.

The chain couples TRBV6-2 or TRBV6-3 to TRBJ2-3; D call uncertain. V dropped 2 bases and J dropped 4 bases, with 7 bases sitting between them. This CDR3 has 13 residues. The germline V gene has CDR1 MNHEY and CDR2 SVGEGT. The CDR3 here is CASSYALPDTQYF. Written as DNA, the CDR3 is TGTGCCAGCAGTTACGCACTACCAGATACGCAGTATTTT.

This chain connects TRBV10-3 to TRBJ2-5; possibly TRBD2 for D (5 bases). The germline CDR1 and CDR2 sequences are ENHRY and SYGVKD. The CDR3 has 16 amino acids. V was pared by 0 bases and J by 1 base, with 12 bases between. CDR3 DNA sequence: TGTGCCATCAGTGAGTCCCGGACTTCACCCCAAGAGACCCAGTACTTC. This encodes CAISESRTSPQETQYF.

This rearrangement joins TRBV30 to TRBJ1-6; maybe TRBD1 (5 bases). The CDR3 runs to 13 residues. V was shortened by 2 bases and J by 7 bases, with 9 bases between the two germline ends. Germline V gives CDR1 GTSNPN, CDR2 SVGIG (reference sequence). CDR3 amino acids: CAWSSRANSPLHF. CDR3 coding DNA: TGTGCCTGGAGTAGCAGGGCCAATTCACCCCTCCACTTT.

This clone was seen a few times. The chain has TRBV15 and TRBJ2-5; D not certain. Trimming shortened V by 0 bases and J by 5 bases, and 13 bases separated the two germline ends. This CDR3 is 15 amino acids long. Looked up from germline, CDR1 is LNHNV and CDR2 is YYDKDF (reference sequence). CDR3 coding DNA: TGTGCCACCAGCAGAGATAGCCAGTGGGTCGAGACCCAGTACTTC. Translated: CATSRDSQWVETQYF.

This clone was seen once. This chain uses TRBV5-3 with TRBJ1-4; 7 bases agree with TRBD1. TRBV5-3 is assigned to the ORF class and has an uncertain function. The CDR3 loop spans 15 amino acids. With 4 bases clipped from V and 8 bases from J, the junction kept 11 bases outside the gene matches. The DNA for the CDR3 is TGTGCCAGAAGCCGCAAGACAGGGTTTAGGGAAAAACTGTTTTTT. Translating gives CARSRKTGFREKLFF.

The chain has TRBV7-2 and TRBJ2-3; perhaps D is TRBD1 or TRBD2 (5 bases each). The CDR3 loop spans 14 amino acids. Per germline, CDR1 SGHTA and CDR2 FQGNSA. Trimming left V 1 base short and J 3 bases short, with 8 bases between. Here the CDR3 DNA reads TGTGCCAGCAGCTTAGTGGGACGAACAGATACGCAGTATTTT. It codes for CASSLVGRTDTQYF.

The CDR3 DNA follows: TGTGCCAGCAATAGTGTTCTAGCGGGAGCCGCCGGGGCAGATACGCAGTATTTT. Translated: CASNSVLAGAAGADTQYF. The V and J genes are TRBV19 and TRBJ2-3; TRBD2 matches at 10 bases. The V gene end was trimmed by 9 bases and the J gene end by 4 bases; junction bases not matched to a gene: 19. This CDR3 has 18 residues. The germline V gene encodes CDR1 LNHDA and CDR2 SQIVND (reference sequence). The full variable domain, completed using reference TRBV19 and TRBJ2-3, is DGGITQSPKYLFRKEGQNVTLSCEQNLNHDAMYWYRQDPGQGLRLIYYSQIVNDFQKGDIAEGYSVSREKKESFPLTVTSAQKNPTAFYLCASNSVLAGAAGADTQYFGPGTRLTVL.

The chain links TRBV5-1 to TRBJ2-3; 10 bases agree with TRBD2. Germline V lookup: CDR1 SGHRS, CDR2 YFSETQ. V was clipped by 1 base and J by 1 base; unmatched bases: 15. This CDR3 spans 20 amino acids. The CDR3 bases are TGCGCCAGCAGCTTGACGTTGGGGCTAGCGGGAGCGTTGGGCACAGATACGCAGTATTTT. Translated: CASSLTLGLAGALGTDTQYF.

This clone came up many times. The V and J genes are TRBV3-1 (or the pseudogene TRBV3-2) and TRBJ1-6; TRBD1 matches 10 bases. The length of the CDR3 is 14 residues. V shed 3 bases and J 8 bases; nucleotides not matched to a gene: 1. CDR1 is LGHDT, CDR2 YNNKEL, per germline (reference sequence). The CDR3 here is CASSQGQGYSPLHF. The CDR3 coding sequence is TGTGCCAGCAGCCAGGGACAGGGGTATTCACCCCTCCACTTT.

The CDR3 loop is CASSPGLAGGPTGEQFF. The CDR3 coding sequence is TGCGCCAGCAGCCCTGGACTAGCGGGGGGTCCTACAGGAGAGCAGTTCTTC. The genes are TRBV5-1 and TRBJ2-1, with 14 nucleotides matching TRBD2. The J segment lost 10 bases and the V segment lost 4 bases, leaving 13 bases of the junction unmatched. CDR3 length equals 17 residues. The germline V gene has CDR1 SGHRS and CDR2 YFSETQ.

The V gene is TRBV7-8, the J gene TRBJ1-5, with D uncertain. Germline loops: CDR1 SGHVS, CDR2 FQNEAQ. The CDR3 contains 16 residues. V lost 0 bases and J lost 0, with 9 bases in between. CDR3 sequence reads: CASSLAHSASNQPQHF. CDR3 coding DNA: TGTGCCAGCAGCTTAGCGCACAGTGCTAGCAATCAGCCCCAGCATTTT.

Written as DNA, the CDR3 is TGTGCCAGCAGCTTAGATCCTGGGAAAGCCATATATTTT. It is translated as CASSLDPGKAIYF. The chain couples TRBV7-6 to TRBJ1-3; D is undetermined. The CDR3 contains 13 residues. Germline V CDR1 and CDR2: SGHVS, FNYEAQ. V lost 1 base, J lost 11 bases, and 12 bases lay in between.

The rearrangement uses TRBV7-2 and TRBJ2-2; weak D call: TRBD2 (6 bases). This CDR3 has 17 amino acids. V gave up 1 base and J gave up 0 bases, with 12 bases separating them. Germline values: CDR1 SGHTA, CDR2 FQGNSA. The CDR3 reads CASSLGGGEANTGELFF. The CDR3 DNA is TGTGCCAGCAGCTTAGGTGGCGGGGAGGCGAACACCGGGGAGCTGTTTTTT. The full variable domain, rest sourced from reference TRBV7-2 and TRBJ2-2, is GAGVSQSPSNKVTEKGKDVELRCDPISGHTALYWYRQSLGQGLEFLIYFQGNSAPDKSGLPSDRFSAERTGGSVSTLTIQRTQQEDSAVYLCASSLGGGEANTGELFFGEGSRLTVL.